Shown below are 6 T cell receptor beta chains from a single sample sequenced in a study of tumor-infiltrating lymphocytes in primary liver carcinoma. Germline DNA was also extracted, while the blood RNA originated from unsorted whole blood. TCR beta cDNA came from around 0.5 ug total RNA, primed with a constant-region primer. Three nested multiplex PCR rounds, a slightly modified ARM-PCR, produced the libraries for TCR beta. It was with TRBV1-TRBV30 forward primers and a C-beta reverse primer that the first two PCR rounds were run, at roughly 11 cycles each. TCRdb reanalysed the multiplex PCR reads using MiXCR and keeps one entry per CDR3 protein. The repertoire holds 320,000 or so distinct CDR3 sequences, with about 60% as singletons. Specimen: peripheral blood. The source of these receptors is a man aged 40-55 years with primary liver carcinoma and hepatitis B virus infection.

Remarks on this clonotype: Mismatch with germline at one junction end may stem from a read error. This sequence joins TRBV4-2 and TRBJ2-6; maybe TRBD2 (6 bases). Germline CDR1 reads LGHNA; CDR2 reads YNFKEQ. CDR3 length equals 17 residues. DNA for the CDR3: TGTGCCAGCAGCCAAGGACGGGGGAGCTCTGGGGCCAATGTCCTGACTTTC. The encoded protein is CASSQGRGSSGANVLTF.

The chain has TRBV5-1 and TRBJ2-5; 10 nucleotides line up with TRBD2. CDR3 length: 15 residues. V dropped 7 bases and J dropped 5; count of bases not matched to a gene: 11. CDR1 is SGHRS, CDR2 YFSETQ, per germline. The CDR3 loop reads CASSGLADCQETQYF. CDR3 sequence (DNA): TGCGCCAGCTCCGGACTAGCGGATTGCCAGGAGACCCAGTACTTC.

This clonotype was picked up many times. The CDR3: CASSLGGDEQFF. The CDR3 nucleotides read TGTGCCAGCAGCTTGGGGGGGGATGAGCAGTTCTTC. The chain joins TRBV5-4 to TRBJ2-1; D may be TRBD2 (6 bases). The CDR3 covers 12 residues. Germline V lookup: CDR1 SGHNT, CDR2 YYREEE (reference sequence). Trimming shortened V by 0 bases and J by 8 bases, and 6 bases separated the two germline ends.

This clonotype has a handful of counts. The chain recombines TRBV5-4 with TRBJ2-7; 7 nucleotides align to TRBD2. The length of the CDR3 is 13 residues. Per the germline V gene, CDR1 is SGHNT and CDR2 is YYREEE (reference sequence). Losses at the gene ends were 6 bases for V and 2 bases for J; bases not matched to a gene: 5. The CDR3 DNA reads as TGTGCCAGCACCCAGCGGGATCCCTACGAGCAGTACTTC. Protein: CASTQRDPYEQYF.

The V and J genes are TRBV7-8 and TRBJ2-1, with TRBD2 matching 7 bases. Germline trimming cut 8 bases from V and 5 bases from J; bases unmatched to any gene: 12. The CDR3 consists of 15 residues. Germline CDR1 reads SGHVS; CDR2 reads FQNEAQ. The CDR3 region has the DNA TGTGCCAGCCCTCCCAGCGGGATGGGCGACAATGAGCAGTTCTTC. Translation: CASPPSGMGDNEQFF.

The chain recombines TRBV11-1 with TRBJ2-1; maybe TRBD2 (5 bases). Germline V gene lookup returns CDR1 SGHAT and CDR2 FQDESV (reference sequence). The CDR3 contains 15 residues. Trimming stripped 7 bases from V and 4 bases from J, with 17 bases between. CDR3 sequence reads: CASNFLEGAYNEQFF. CDR3 nucleotide sequence: TGTGCCAGCAACTTCCTAGAGGGAGCGTACAATGAGCAGTTCTTC.